Listed here are 24 T cell receptor beta chains from one sample, sequenced in a study of blood T cell repertoires in COVID-19. Sequencing used immunoSEQ multiplex PCR; TCRdb keeps in-frame clones, though not all of them. This table holds 150,000 or so clones, over 80% found once. Sequenced material: peripheral blood. These receptors originate from a man aged 80 or over with acute or convalescent COVID-19.

The gene calls are TRBV7-2 and TRBJ2-1, with 9 positions matching TRBD2. Germline trimming cut 1 base from V and 6 bases from J; bases unmatched to any gene: 4. The CDR3 loop spans 15 amino acids. The germline gives CDR1 SGHTA, CDR2 FQGNSA. The CDR3 region has the DNA TGTGCCAGCAGCTTAGACCGAGCGGGGGGCAATGAGCAGTTCTTC. Its translation is CASSLDRAGGNEQFF.

The rearrangement uses TRBV5-6 and TRBJ1-2; D not certain. Germline CDR1 and CDR2: SGHDT and YYEEEE. Between the trimmed V and J ends, which lost 2 bases and 7 bases, there was a span of 9 bases. The CDR3 is 12 residues long. As DNA, the CDR3 is TGTGCCAGCAGCTTACTGACGGGTGGCTACACCTTC. Residues: CASSLLTGGYTF.

This clone has more than one count but fewer than ten. The CDR3, as DNA: TGTGCCAGCAGTGAAGGGGGTTCGGGCGGGCAGCCCCAGCATTTT. Protein product: CASSEGGSGGQPQHF. The rearrangement links TRBV2 to TRBJ1-5, with D uncertain. The V gene lost 1 base and the J gene lost 7 bases, with 14 bases spanning the gap. From germline, CDR1 is SNHLY and CDR2 FYNNEI. This CDR3 spans 15 amino acids.

The chain recombines TRBV27 with TRBJ2-3; D uncertain. V lost 6 bases and J 7 bases, leaving 14 bases between the germline ends. This CDR3 region has 13 residues. Germline V gives CDR1 MNHEY, CDR2 SMNVEV (reference sequence). The CDR3: CASRRSTEYTQYF. The CDR3 region has the DNA TGTGCCAGCAGGCGCTCAACAGAGTATACGCAGTATTTT.

The chain couples TRBV5-1 to TRBJ2-1, with TRBD2 matching over 8 bases. With 4 bases clipped from V and 7 bases from J, the junction kept 10 bases outside the gene matches. In germline, CDR1 is SGHRS, CDR2 YFSETQ. The CDR3 is 15 residues long. DNA for the CDR3: TGCGCCAGCAGCGTGGGACTAGTTGAAAATAATGAGCAGTTCTTC. It codes for CASSVGLVENNEQFF.

The rearrangement links TRBV4-1 to TRBJ1-1, with D hard to call. The CDR3 sequence is 13 residues long. V was pared by 0 bases and J by 4 bases, with 6 bases between. CDR1 is MGHRA and CDR2 is YSYEKL in the germline V gene. The CDR3 here is CASSQDPSTEAFF. DNA for the CDR3: TGCGCCAGCAGCCAAGACCCCTCCACTGAAGCTTTCTTT.

V is TRBV19 and J is TRBJ2-1; 14 nucleotides agree with TRBD2. This CDR3 spans 15 amino acids. Germline V gene lookup returns CDR1 LNHDA and CDR2 SQIVND (reference sequence). V was clipped by 5 bases and J by 9 bases; unmatched bases: 6. The CDR3 loop is CASSPGLAGVGEQFF. CDR3 DNA sequence: TGTGCCAGTAGTCCGGGACTAGCGGGAGTGGGTGAGCAGTTCTTC.

The J gene is TRBJ1-5, the V gene TRBV28, with D possibly being TRBD1 (6 bases). Germline loops: CDR1 MDHEN, CDR2 SYDVKM. The V end was cut by 2 bases, the J end by 0 bases, with 14 bases between. The CDR3 extends over 17 amino acids. CDR3 sequence reads: CASSLEQGGYSNQPQHF. The CDR3 DNA sequence: TGTGCCAGCAGTTTAGAACAGGGTGGATATAGCAATCAGCCCCAGCATTTT. The whole variable domain, filled in from reference TRBV28 and TRBJ1-5, reads DVKVTQSSRYLVKRTGEKVFLECVQDMDHENMFWYRQDPGLGLRLIYFSYDVKMKEKGDIPEGYSVSREKKERFSLILESASTNQTSMYLCASSLEQGGYSNQPQHFGDGTRLSIL.

This chain joins TRBV5-1 and TRBJ1-4; no firm D call. Germline V lookup: CDR1 SGHRS, CDR2 YFSETQ. CDR3 length: 14 residues. The V end lost 2 bases, the J end lost 7 bases, and 12 bases lay between the germline ends. The CDR3, as DNA: TGCGCCAGCAGCTTACAGACGTCAAGTGAAAAACTGTTTTTT. This sequence encodes CASSLQTSSEKLFF.

The chain combines TRBV6-6 with TRBJ1-2; 9 nucleotides agree with TRBD1. The V and J ends lost 2 bases and 8 bases, in that order; junction bases with no gene match: 9. This CDR3 region has 15 residues. CDR1 MNHNY and CDR2 SVGAGI come from the germline V gene (reference sequence). DNA for the CDR3: TGTGCCAGCAGTTACACTGGGACAGGGCAGGGCGGCTACACCTTC. This translates into CASSYTGTGQGGYTF.

The rearrangement joins TRBV5-1 to TRBJ2-5; 14 bases map to TRBD2. Losses at the gene ends were 1 base for V and 5 bases for J; bases not matched to a gene: 7. CDR3 length: 17 amino acids. Germline V CDR1 and CDR2: SGHRS, YFSETQ. CDR3: CASSLSGLAGAHETQYF. DNA of the CDR3: TGCGCCAGCAGCTTGTCGGGACTAGCGGGAGCCCACGAGACCCAGTACTTC.

V usage is TRBV12-5 and J usage is TRBJ2-1; 15 nucleotides agree with TRBD2. This CDR3 spans 21 amino acids. Germline values: CDR1 LGHNT, CDR2 FRNRAP. The V segment lost 5 bases and the J segment 0 bases; nucleotides outside the gene matches: 14. This chain's CDR3 is CASGPAPGLAGGTSSYNEQFF. The CDR3, as DNA: TGTGCTAGTGGTCCCGCCCCGGGACTAGCGGGGGGCACTAGCTCCTACAATGAGCAGTTCTTC.

This chain uses TRBV9 with TRBJ2-5; a weak D match, TRBD1 (5 bases). The germline V and J ends were trimmed by 0 bases and 1 base, with 13 bases remaining between them. The CDR3 sequence is 16 residues long. Germline CDR1 and CDR2: SGDLS and YYNGEE. The CDR3 coding sequence is TGTGCCAGCAGCGTAGAGGCAGGGCGCTTCCAAGAGACCCAGTACTTC. Protein product: CASSVEAGRFQETQYF.

The genes are TRBV6-2 or TRBV6-3 and TRBJ2-1; D is uncertain. Germline assignment: CDR1 MNHEY and CDR2 SVGEGT. Trimming stripped 2 bases from V and 6 bases from J, with 26 bases between. The CDR3 extends over 19 amino acids. CDR3 in amino acids: CASSYPIPPTDPPSNEQFF. The CDR3 DNA reads TGTGCCAGCAGTTACCCGATCCCGCCCACAGATCCTCCCTCCAATGAGCAGTTCTTC.

The chain carries TRBV3-1 (or the pseudogene TRBV3-2) and TRBJ1-5; D is unresolved. This CDR3 spans 14 amino acids. Trimming shortened V by 3 bases and J by 4 bases, and 10 bases separated the two germline ends. Germline assignment: CDR1 LGHDT and CDR2 YNNKEL (reference sequence). DNA of the CDR3: TGTGCCAGCAGCCATAACGGGAAGAATCAGCCCCAGCATTTT. Its protein is CASSHNGKNQPQHF.

V gene TRBV7-9 combines with J gene TRBJ2-5; possibly TRBD2 for D (5 bases). V was clipped by 5 bases and J by 5 bases, with 12 bases between them. The germline gives CDR1 SEHNR, CDR2 FQNEAQ (reference sequence). This CDR3 has 13 residues. Here the CDR3 DNA reads TGTGCCAGCAGCCAACCGGGAATGGAGACCCAGTACTTC. Protein sequence: CASSQPGMETQYF.

The J gene is TRBJ1-6, the V gene TRBV7-9; the D gene is possibly TRBD1 (5 bases). Germline V gives CDR1 SEHNR, CDR2 FQNEAQ (reference sequence). There are 14 residues in the CDR3. Trimming removed 1 base at V and 10 bases at J, with 11 bases between. The CDR3 loop reads CASSLESDRSPLHF. The CDR3 bases are TGTGCCAGCAGCTTAGAGAGTGACAGATCACCCCTCCACTTT.

The V gene is TRBV18, the J gene TRBJ1-5, with D possibly matching TRBD1 (5 bases). V lost 3 bases and J lost 2, with 14 bases in between. The germline gives CDR1 KGHSH, CDR2 LQKENI. The CDR3 runs to 16 residues. CDR3 in amino acids: CASSPSRGEGNQPQHF. The CDR3 bases are TGTGCCAGCTCACCGAGTCGAGGGGAGGGCAATCAGCCCCAGCATTTT.

This chain links TRBV27 with TRBJ2-1, with 8 nucleotides matching TRBD2. Germline CDR1 is MNHEY and CDR2 is SMNVEV (reference sequence). CDR3 length: 14 residues. The trim removed 6 bases at V and 6 bases at J, leaving 7 bases unmatched. The CDR3 nucleotides read TGTGCCAGCAGGTCTTCCGGGAGGGGCAATGAGCAGTTCTTC. Translation: CASRSSGRGNEQFF.

This clone was picked up a small number of times. The CDR3 DNA reads as TGTGCCAGCCAGCGGTCGTTGGGGGGGCTTGTCCAACCCCAAAGGGATGGCTACACCTTC. The encoded protein is CASQRSLGGLVQPQRDGYTF. The chain has TRBV2 and TRBJ1-2; maybe TRBD1 (6 bases). Trimming removed 8 bases from V and 6 bases from J, with 37 bases in between. Looked up from germline, CDR1 is SNHLY and CDR2 is FYNNEI. The CDR3 runs to 20 residues.

The CDR3 region has the DNA TGTGCCAGCAGTGAAGGCGACAGAAATGATCAGCCCCAGCATTTT. Protein: CASSEGDRNDQPQHF. The rearrangement links TRBV6-1 to TRBJ1-5; D is perhaps TRBD1 (5 bases). This CDR3 contains 15 residues. Deletions cut 1 base from V and 5 bases from J, with 12 bases between. CDR1 is MNHNS and CDR2 is SASEGT in the germline V gene.

This chain's CDR3 is CASSWGQAIDYEQYF. In nucleotides, the CDR3 is TGCGCCAGCAGCTGGGGACAGGCCATAGACTACGAGCAGTACTTC. The chain has TRBV5-1 and TRBJ2-7; TRBD1 matches at 8 bases. This CDR3 has 15 residues. Germline loops: CDR1 SGHRS, CDR2 YFSETQ. The ends lost 3 bases at V and 3 bases at J; junction bases unmatched: 8.

The genes are TRBV6-6 and TRBJ1-6; D may be TRBD1 (6 bases). The V and J ends lost 2 bases and 10 bases respectively, with 9 bases between them. In germline, CDR1 is MNHNY, CDR2 SVGAGI (reference sequence). The CDR3 is made up of 13 amino acids. The DNA for the CDR3 is TGTGCCAGCAGTTACACAGGGACCTCACCCCTCCACTTT. Protein product: CASSYTGTSPLHF.

The gene calls are TRBV7-2 and TRBJ2-2; a possible D gene is TRBD2 (6 bases). Germline CDR1 and CDR2: SGHTA and FQGNSA. V was trimmed by 3 bases and J by 5 bases, leaving 16 bases between them. This CDR3 comprises 16 residues. DNA of the CDR3: TGTGCCAGCAGCTTGGAGGGCCAACCAGGGACCGGGGAGCTGTTTTTT. Translated, it gives CASSLEGQPGTGELFF.